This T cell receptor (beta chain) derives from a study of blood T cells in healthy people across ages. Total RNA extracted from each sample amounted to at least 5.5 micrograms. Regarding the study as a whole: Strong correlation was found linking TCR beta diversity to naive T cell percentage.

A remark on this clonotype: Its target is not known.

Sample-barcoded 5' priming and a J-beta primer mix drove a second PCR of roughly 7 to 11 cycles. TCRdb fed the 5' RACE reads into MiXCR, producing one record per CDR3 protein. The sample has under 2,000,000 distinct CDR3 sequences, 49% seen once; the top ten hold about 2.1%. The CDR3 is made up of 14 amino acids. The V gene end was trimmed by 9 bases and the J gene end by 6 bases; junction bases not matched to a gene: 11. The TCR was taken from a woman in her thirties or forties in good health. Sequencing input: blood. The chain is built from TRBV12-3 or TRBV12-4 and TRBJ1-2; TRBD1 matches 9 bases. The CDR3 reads CASRGYRGQNGYTF. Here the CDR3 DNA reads TGTGCCAGTAGGGGCTACAGGGGGCAAAATGGCTACACCTTC.